These T cell receptor beta chains were read from a single sample in a study of cytomegalovirus exposure and HLA in healthy donors. Some clones are missing from TCRdb's copy, which holds only in-frame ones; the method was immunoSEQ multiplex PCR. This table has over 200,000 clones, about 80% appearing once. The sample taken for sequencing was PBMCs. All receptors come from a woman aged 40-49 years in good health and CMV-seronegative. Both conserved end residues are part of each CDR3. The D gene is left open where the match is weak. Clone size is not always given. Where it is, it says once, few, many or a class for expanded clones.

. TRBJ2-7 TRBV29-1 11 . CSVEKGDEQYF TGCAGCGTTGAGAAAGGGGACGAGCAGTACTTC
. TRBJ2-1 TRBV15 15 . CATNRPGGSYNEQFF TGTGCCACCAATAGACCAGGAGGCTCCTACAATGAGCAGTTCTTC
TRBD2 TRBJ2-1 TRBV5-1 14 . CASSEAGGPGEQFF TGCGCCAGCAGCGAAGCGGGGGGGCCTGGTGAGCAGTTCTTC
. TRBJ1-1 TRBV9 14 . CASSVGVGAREAFF TGTGCCAGCAGCGTAGGGGTAGGGGCTCGTGAAGCTTTCTTT
. TRBJ1-1 TRBV7-9 13 few CASTRNKITEAFF TGTGCCAGCACCAGGAACAAGATTACTGAAGCTTTCTTT
. TRBJ1-2 TRBV10-3 12 . CAISETVYGYTF TGTGCCATCAGTGAGACGGTCTATGGCTACACCTTC
. TRBJ1-2 TRBV18 12 . CASSPDEVGYTF TGTGCCAGCTCCCCCGACGAGGTTGGCTACACCTTC
TRBD1 TRBJ1-2 TRBV5-4 14 once CASRIDRGFYGYTF TGTGCCAGCAGGATCGACAGGGGGTTCTATGGCTACACCTTC
. TRBJ2-3 TRBV11-2 14 . CASSLTQPGDTQYF TGTGCCAGCAGCTTGACTCAGCCGGGAGATACGCAGTATTTT
. TRBJ1-1 TRBV27 13 once CASTKTGYTEAFF TGTGCCAGCACCAAGACAGGATACACTGAAGCTTTCTTT
. TRBJ2-1 TRBV4-3 14 . CASSQVSGGSEQFF TGCGCCAGCAGCCAAGTATCGGGGGGCAGTGAGCAGTTCTTC
. TRBJ1-3 TRBV7-9 17 . CASSQRDKDSPGNTIYF TGTGCCAGCAGCCAACGGGACAAAGATTCGCCTGGAAACACCATATATTTT
. TRBJ2-5 TRBV14 13 . CASSRDFQETQYF TGTGCCAGCAGCCGGGACTTCCAAGAGACCCAGTACTTC
. TRBJ1-2 TRBV9 15 . CASSGRPGANYGYTF TGTGCCAGCAGCGGCCGTCCCGGGGCTAACTATGGCTACACCTTC
TRBD2 TRBJ2-1 TRBV9 14 . CASSVGGTINEQFF TGTGCCAGCAGCGTAGGGGGGACTATCAATGAGCAGTTCTTC
TRBD1 TRBJ1-2 TRBV4-1 15 . CASSQVEGQQYGYTF TGCGCCAGCAGCCAGGTGGAGGGACAGCAATATGGCTACACCTTC
TRBD2 TRBJ2-3 TRBV4-1 17 . CASSQDGGGGATDTQYF TGCGCCAGCAGCCAAGATGGGGGCGGGGGGGCCACAGATACGCAGTATTTT
. TRBJ1-2 TRBV15 15 . CATSRDPGGGNGYTF TGTGCCACCAGCAGAGATCCCGGGGGGGGGAATGGCTACACCTTC
. TRBJ1-2 TRBV18 15 . CASSPGLKRNYGYTF TGTGCCAGCTCACCTGGACTAAAGCGGAACTATGGCTACACCTTC
. TRBJ2-1 TRBV7-6 16 . CASSRFGQSSYNEQFF TGTGCCAGCAGTCGGTTTGGGCAGAGCTCCTACAATGAGCAGTTCTTC
. TRBJ1-5 TRBV27 13 . CASSGGTGQPQHF TGTGCCAGCAGTGGGGGGACCGGTCAGCCCCAGCATTTT
TRBD1 TRBJ1-4 TRBV10-1 12 . CASSGDREKLFF TGCGCCAGCAGCGGGGACAGGGAAAAACTGTTTTTT
. TRBJ2-7 TRBV7-7 14 . CASSFLGGREEQYF TGTGCTAGCAGCTTTCTTGGGGGGCGGGAGGAGCAGTACTTC